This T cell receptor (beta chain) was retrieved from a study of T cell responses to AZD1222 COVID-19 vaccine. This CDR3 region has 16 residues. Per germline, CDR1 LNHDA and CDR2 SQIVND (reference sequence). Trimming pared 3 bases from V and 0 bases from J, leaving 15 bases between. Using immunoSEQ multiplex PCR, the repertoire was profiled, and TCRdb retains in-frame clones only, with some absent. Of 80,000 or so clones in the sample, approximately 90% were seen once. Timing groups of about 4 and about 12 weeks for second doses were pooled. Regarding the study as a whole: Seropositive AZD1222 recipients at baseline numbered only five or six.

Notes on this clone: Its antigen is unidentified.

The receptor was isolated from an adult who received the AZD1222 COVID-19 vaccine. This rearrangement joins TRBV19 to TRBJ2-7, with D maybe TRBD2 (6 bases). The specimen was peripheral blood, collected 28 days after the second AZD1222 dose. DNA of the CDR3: TGTGCCAGTAGTATCGGCTCGGTAGCGGACTCCTACGAGCAGTACTTC. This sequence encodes CASSIGSVADSYEQYF.